The 21 T cell receptor beta chains in this list originate from one sample, sequenced in a study of shared clonotypes between healthy human individuals. CD45RO-negative, CCR7-positively selected cells formed the naive CD8 fraction, excluding terminally differentiated effector memory CD45RA+ cells. TCRdb's copy holds only in-frame clones and misses some; the assay was immunoSEQ multiplex PCR. Among 2 million to 2.5 million clones listed, just under 95% were seen once. Sequenced material: naive CD8+ T cells sorted from blood. The source of these receptors is a man between 18 and 35 years old in good health.

In regard to this clone: In the same sample, other DNA sequences code for this CDR3. This sequence joins TRBV29-1 and TRBJ2-2; D unresolved. Germline CDR1 SQVTM, CDR2 ANQGSEA. V gave up 3 bases and J gave up 3 bases, with 11 bases separating them. This CDR3 is built from 14 residues. This CDR3 reads CSVEVGQYTGELFF. The CDR3 DNA reads TGCAGCGTTGAGGTTGGGCAGTACACCGGGGAGCTGTTTTTT.

This chain joins TRBV6-5 and TRBJ2-1; 10 bases fit TRBD1. The CDR3 is 14 amino acids. Germline CDR1 MNHEY, CDR2 SVGAGI. The V segment lost 4 bases and the J segment 7 bases; nucleotides outside the gene matches: 4. The CDR3 protein is CASSWGQGLNEQFF. Here the CDR3 DNA reads TGTGCCAGCAGTTGGGGACAGGGGTTAAATGAGCAGTTCTTC.

CDR3: CASSLVGGGSAYEQYF. CDR3 in DNA: TGTGCCAGCAGCTTAGTTGGCGGCGGATCGGCCTACGAGCAGTACTTC. The rearrangement links TRBV7-9 to TRBJ2-7; D remains ambiguous. Germline loops: CDR1 SEHNR, CDR2 FQNEAQ (reference sequence). The CDR3 totals 16 residues. V lost 1 base to trimming and J lost 2 bases, with 15 bases between them.

Concerning this clone itself: Other DNA sequences of this sample code for an identical CDR3. The gene calls are TRBV19 and TRBJ2-7, with D perhaps TRBD1 or TRBD2 (5 bases each). Germline V CDR1 and CDR2: LNHDA, SQIVND (reference sequence). The CDR3 contains 13 residues. Between the trimmed V and J ends, which lost 5 bases and 3 bases, there was a span of 11 bases. CDR3 region: CASSSGPSYEQYF. The DNA of the CDR3 is TGTGCCAGTAGTTCGGGACCGAGCTACGAGCAGTACTTC.

The rearrangement uses TRBV13 and TRBJ2-1; D not certain. Germline-derived CDR1 and CDR2 are PRHDT and FYEKMQ (reference sequence). The CDR3 length is 15 residues. V lost 0 bases and J lost 5, with 11 bases in between. The CDR3 nucleotides read TGTGCCAGCAGCTTAGGCCGCCCTCTAGACAATGAGCAGTTCTTC. This codes for CASSLGRPLDNEQFF.

The chain uses TRBV4-1 and TRBJ1-1, with a possible D match to TRBD1 (5 bases). This CDR3 region has 14 residues. In germline, CDR1 is MGHRA, CDR2 YSYEKL. V lost 0 bases to trimming and J lost 7 bases, with 12 bases between them. The CDR3 spells CASSQEEGPDEAFF. CDR3 bases: TGCGCCAGCAGCCAAGAGGAGGGACCGGATGAAGCTTTCTTT.

This sequence joins TRBV4-2 and TRBJ2-7; 9 nucleotides line up with TRBD2. Per the germline V gene, CDR1 is LGHNA and CDR2 is YNFKEQ. V shed 1 base, J shed 0 bases, and the junction held 7 bases outside the gene matches. The CDR3 length is 17 residues. CDR3 in DNA: TGTGCCAGCAGCCAAGCGGGACTAGCTCTTAGCTCCTACGAGCAGTACTTC. Protein sequence: CASSQAGLALSSYEQYF.

This chain connects TRBV27 to TRBJ2-3; a possible D gene is TRBD1 (6 bases). Germline-derived CDR1 and CDR2 are MNHEY and SMNVEV (reference sequence). V dropped 4 bases and J dropped 2 bases, with 10 bases sitting between them. CDR3 size: 14 residues. The CDR3 here is CASSYWGPTDTQYF. The CDR3 coding sequence is TGTGCCAGCAGTTACTGGGGGCCCACAGATACGCAGTATTTT.

The J gene is TRBJ2-7, the V gene TRBV4-1; maybe TRBD2 (6 bases). The CDR3 is 12 residues long. Trimming took off 4 bases at V and 9 bases at J, with 13 bases between the two ends. Per the germline V gene, CDR1 is MGHRA and CDR2 is YSYEKL. CDR3 region: CASSPINGGQYF. For the CDR3, the DNA is TGCGCCAGCAGCCCAATAAACGGGGGGCAGTACTTC.

The chain joins TRBV11-2 to TRBJ2-2; tentatively, D is TRBD2 (5 bases). CDR1 and CDR2 (germline): SGHAT, FQNNGV. This CDR3 contains 16 residues. V was cut by 5 bases and J by 0 bases, with 13 bases left in between. The CDR3: CASSPLEAANTGELFF. CDR3 nucleotide sequence: TGTGCCAGCAGCCCGCTGGAGGCCGCGAACACCGGGGAGCTGTTTTTT.

This chain uses TRBV27 with TRBJ1-1; D might be TRBD1 (6 bases). The CDR3 is 15 amino acids. Trimming removed 6 bases at V and 2 bases at J, with 16 bases between. Germline V gene lookup returns CDR1 MNHEY and CDR2 SMNVEV (reference sequence). The CDR3 protein is CASSSVGGVNTEAFF. The DNA of the CDR3 is TGTGCCAGCAGCAGCGTCGGGGGCGTTAACACTGAAGCTTTCTTT.

The rearrangement joins TRBV13 to TRBJ2-5, with 9 bases fitting TRBD2. Germline V gene sequence: CDR1 PRHDT, CDR2 FYEKMQ (reference sequence). V lost 3 bases, J lost 2 bases, and 13 bases stayed unmatched. CDR3 length: 18 amino acids. CDR3 residues: CASSLLILAGTNQETQYF. The DNA of the CDR3 is TGTGCCAGCAGCTTGCTGATTCTAGCGGGGACCAATCAAGAGACCCAGTACTTC.

This clone was detected once. The chain couples TRBV5-6 to TRBJ2-3; D remains unclear. The CDR3 is made up of 12 amino acids. Germline lookup yields CDR1 SGHDT and CDR2 YYEEEE. V was pared by 2 bases and J by 3 bases, with 4 bases between. CDR3 sequence: CASSFTTDTQYF. CDR3 in DNA: TGTGCCAGCAGCTTTACGACAGATACGCAGTATTTT.

This chain joins TRBV2 and TRBJ2-7; a possible D gene is TRBD2 (6 bases). Trimming took 3 bases from V and 3 from J, leaving 15 bases between them. The CDR3 has 15 residues. Germline CDR1 SNHLY, CDR2 FYNNEI. CDR3 loop: CASSEGSGGSYEQYF. CDR3 nucleotides: TGTGCCAGCAGTGAGGGTAGCGGAGGGAGCTACGAGCAGTACTTC.

The chain is built from TRBV5-1 and TRBJ2-1, with 10 bases aligning to TRBD2. Looked up from germline, CDR1 is SGHRS and CDR2 is YFSETQ. The J segment lost 5 bases and the V segment lost 2 bases, leaving 16 bases of the junction unmatched. The CDR3 consists of 19 residues. The CDR3 DNA reads as TGCGCCAGCAGCTTACACAGGGCCGAGTCACTAGCGGGGAACAATGAGCAGTTCTTC. Amino acid sequence: CASSLHRAESLAGNNEQFF. Filled out from reference TRBV5-1 and TRBJ2-1, the complete variable domain reads KAGVTQTPRYLIKTRGQQVTLSCSPISGHRSVSWYQQTPGQGLQFLFEYFSETQRNKGNFPGRFSGRQFSNSRSEMNVSTLELGDSALYLCASSLHRAESLAGNNEQFFGPGTRLTVL.

The chain recombines TRBV27 with TRBJ1-6; 7 nucleotides align to TRBD1. V lost 10 bases and J lost 4; bases outside the gene matches: 1. CDR3 length: 12 amino acids. The germline V gene encodes CDR1 MNHEY and CDR2 SMNVEV (reference sequence). DNA for the CDR3: TGTGCCACGGGACAGTATAATTCACCCCTCCACTTT. Amino acid sequence: CATGQYNSPLHF.

The CDR3 DNA follows: TGTGCCATCAGTGAGGGGACAGGGAGTGACTATGGCTACACCTTC. Residues: CAISEGTGSDYGYTF. The rearrangement joins TRBV10-3 to TRBJ1-2; 9 nucleotides match TRBD1. The CDR3 consists of 15 residues. The junction had 4 bases not matched to a gene; V was cut back by 2 bases and J by 3 bases. The germline V gene has CDR1 ENHRY and CDR2 SYGVKD.

This CDR3 is CASSPEGSSTDTQYF. In nucleotides, the CDR3 is TGCGCCAGCAGCCCGGAAGGGAGCAGCACAGATACGCAGTATTTT. The rearrangement links TRBV5-1 to TRBJ2-3; D may be TRBD2 (5 bases). This CDR3 has 15 amino acids. The ends were cut back, 4 bases at V and 0 bases at J, with 12 bases in the middle. Germline V gene sequence: CDR1 SGHRS, CDR2 YFSETQ.

The chain carries TRBV2 and TRBJ2-1; TRBD1 matches at 9 bases. CDR3 size: 17 residues. V shed 4 bases, J shed 4 bases, and the junction held 11 bases outside the gene matches. Per the germline V gene, CDR1 is SNHLY and CDR2 is FYNNEI. CDR3 in amino acids: CASSAFPGQGPYNEQFF. CDR3 coding DNA: TGTGCCAGCAGTGCGTTCCCGGGACAGGGACCTTACAATGAGCAGTTCTTC.

The chain is built from TRBV19 and TRBJ1-6, with D hard to call. This CDR3 spans 18 amino acids. From germline, CDR1 is LNHDA and CDR2 SQIVND (reference sequence). The V gene lost 0 bases and the J gene lost 0 bases, with 12 bases spanning the gap. This CDR3 is CASSIDSRESSYNSPLHF. DNA of the CDR3: TGTGCCAGTAGTATAGATTCCCGGGAAAGCTCCTATAATTCACCCCTCCACTTT.

As regards this clone: This sample includes further DNA sequences coding for the same CDR3. The chain combines TRBV2 with TRBJ2-7; 11 bases are shared with TRBD2. Germline V gene lookup returns CDR1 SNHLY and CDR2 FYNNEI. V trimming: 7 bases; J trimming: 4 bases; junction bases outside the gene matches: 6. There are 14 residues in the CDR3. The CDR3: CASTGTSGSYEQYF. The CDR3 DNA is TGTGCCAGCACGGGCACTAGCGGGAGTTACGAGCAGTACTTC.